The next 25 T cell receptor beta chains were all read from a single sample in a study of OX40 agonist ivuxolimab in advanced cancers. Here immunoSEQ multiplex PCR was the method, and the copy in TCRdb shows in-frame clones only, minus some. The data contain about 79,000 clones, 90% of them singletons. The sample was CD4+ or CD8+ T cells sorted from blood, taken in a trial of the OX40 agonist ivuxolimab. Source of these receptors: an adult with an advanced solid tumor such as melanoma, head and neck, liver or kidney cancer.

The CDR3 nucleotides are TGTGCCAGCAGTCCTTTTCGGGACTCTGGAAACACCATATATTTT. Protein: CASSPFRDSGNTIYF. The V and J genes are TRBV6-6 and TRBJ1-3; D is undetermined. Germline V gives CDR1 MNHNY, CDR2 SVGAGI (reference sequence). The germline V and J ends were trimmed by 5 bases and 0 bases, with 11 bases remaining between them. The length of the CDR3 is 15 residues.

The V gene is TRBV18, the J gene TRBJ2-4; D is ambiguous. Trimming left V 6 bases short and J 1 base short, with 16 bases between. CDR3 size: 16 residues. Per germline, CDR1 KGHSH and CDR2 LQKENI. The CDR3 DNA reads TGTGCCAGCTCGCCGACCCATTTAGGGGCCAAAAACATTCAGTACTTC. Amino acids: CASSPTHLGAKNIQYF.

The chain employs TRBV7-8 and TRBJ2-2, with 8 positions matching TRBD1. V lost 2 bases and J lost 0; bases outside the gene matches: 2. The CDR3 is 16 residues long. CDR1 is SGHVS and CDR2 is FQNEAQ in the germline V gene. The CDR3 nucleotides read TGTGCCAGCAGCTTAAGGACAGGGACGAACACCGGGGAGCTGTTTTTT. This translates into CASSLRTGTNTGELFF. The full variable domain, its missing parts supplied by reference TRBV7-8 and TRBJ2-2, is GAGVSQSPRYKVAKRGQDVALRCDPISGHVSLFWYQQALGQGPEFLTYFQNEAQLDKSGLPSDRFFAERPEGSVSTLKIQRTQQEDSAVYLCASSLRTGTNTGELFFGEGSRLTVL.

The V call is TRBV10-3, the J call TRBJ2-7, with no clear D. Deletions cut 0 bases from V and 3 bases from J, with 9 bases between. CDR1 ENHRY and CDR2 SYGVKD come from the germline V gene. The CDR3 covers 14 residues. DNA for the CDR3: TGTGCCATCAGTGAGTCTAGAAACGACTACGAGCAGTACTTC. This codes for CAISESRNDYEQYF.

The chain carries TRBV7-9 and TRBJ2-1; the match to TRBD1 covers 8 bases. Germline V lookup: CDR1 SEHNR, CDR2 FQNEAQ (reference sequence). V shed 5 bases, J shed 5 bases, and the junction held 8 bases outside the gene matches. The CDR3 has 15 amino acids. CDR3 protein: CASSPPTGDNNEQFF. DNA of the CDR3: TGTGCCAGCAGCCCTCCGACAGGGGACAACAATGAGCAGTTCTTC.

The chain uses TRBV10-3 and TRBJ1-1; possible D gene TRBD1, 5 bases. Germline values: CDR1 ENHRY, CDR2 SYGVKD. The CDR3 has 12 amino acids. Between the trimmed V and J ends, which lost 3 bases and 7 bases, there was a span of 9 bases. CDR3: CAISEQAFEAFF. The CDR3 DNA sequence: TGTGCCATCAGTGAACAGGCCTTTGAAGCTTTCTTT.

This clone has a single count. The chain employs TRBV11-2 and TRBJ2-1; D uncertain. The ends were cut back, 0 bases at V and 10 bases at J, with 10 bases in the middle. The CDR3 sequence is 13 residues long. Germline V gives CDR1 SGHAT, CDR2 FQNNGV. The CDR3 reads CASSLEVSAEQFF. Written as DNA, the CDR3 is TGTGCCAGCAGCTTAGAAGTCTCGGCCGAGCAGTTCTTC.

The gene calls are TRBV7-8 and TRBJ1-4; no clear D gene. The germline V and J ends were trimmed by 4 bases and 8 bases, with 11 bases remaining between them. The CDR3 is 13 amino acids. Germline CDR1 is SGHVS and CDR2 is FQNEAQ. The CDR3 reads CASSSGPDEKLFF. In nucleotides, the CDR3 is TGTGCCAGCAGCTCGGGTCCCGACGAAAAACTGTTTTTT.

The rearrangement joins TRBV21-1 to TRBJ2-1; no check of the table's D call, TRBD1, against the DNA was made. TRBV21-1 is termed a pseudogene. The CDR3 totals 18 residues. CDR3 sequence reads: CASSLWTGPSPSYNEQFF. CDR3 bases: TGTGCCAGCAGCCTTTGGACAGGGCCTTCCCCCTCCTACAATGAGCAGTTCTTC.

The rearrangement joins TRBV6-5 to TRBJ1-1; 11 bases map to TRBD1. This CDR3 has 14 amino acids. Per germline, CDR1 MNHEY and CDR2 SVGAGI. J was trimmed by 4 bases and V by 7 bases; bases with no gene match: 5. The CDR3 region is CASNGQGAGTEAFF. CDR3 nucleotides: TGTGCCAGCAACGGACAGGGGGCGGGCACTGAAGCTTTCTTT.

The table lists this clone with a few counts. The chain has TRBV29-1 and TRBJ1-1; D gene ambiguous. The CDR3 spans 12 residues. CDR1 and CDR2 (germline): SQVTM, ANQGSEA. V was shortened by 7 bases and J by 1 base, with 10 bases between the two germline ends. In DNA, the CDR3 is TGCAGCGCGGAAAGGCAGAACACTGAAGCTTTCTTT. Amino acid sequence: CSAERQNTEAFF.

The CDR3: CASSEARDSYEQYF. The CDR3 DNA reads as TGTGCCAGCAGTGAAGCTCGGGACAGCTACGAGCAGTACTTC. J is TRBJ2-7 and V is TRBV2; 7 bases map to TRBD1. The CDR3 length is 14 residues. Germline lookup yields CDR1 SNHLY and CDR2 FYNNEI. V lost 0 bases to trimming and J lost 3 bases; unmatched junction nucleotides: 2.

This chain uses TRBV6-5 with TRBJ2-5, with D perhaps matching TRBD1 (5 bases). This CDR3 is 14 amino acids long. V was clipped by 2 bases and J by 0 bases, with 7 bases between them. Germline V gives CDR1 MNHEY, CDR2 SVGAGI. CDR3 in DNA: TGTGCCAGCAGTTACGGACACAACCAAGAGACCCAGTACTTC. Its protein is CASSYGHNQETQYF.

In DNA, the CDR3 is TGTGCCAGCAGTTTAGGACAGGAAACCTACGAGCAGTACGTC. Protein product: CASSLGQETYEQYV. The chain carries TRBV28 and TRBJ2-7, with 7 bases identical to TRBD1. The V and J ends lost 2 bases and 2 bases, in that order; junction bases with no gene match: 3. The germline V gene encodes CDR1 MDHEN and CDR2 SYDVKM. The CDR3 loop spans 14 amino acids.

DNA for the CDR3: TGTGCCAGCAGCGTGGGACAGAGTAATTCACCCCTCCACTTT. This encodes CASSVGQSNSPLHF. V and J are TRBV7-9 and TRBJ1-6; 7 bases are shared with TRBD1. CDR1 and CDR2 from the germline V gene are SEHNR and FQNEAQ (reference sequence). V was clipped by 5 bases and J by 6 bases; unmatched bases: 4. The CDR3 consists of 14 residues.

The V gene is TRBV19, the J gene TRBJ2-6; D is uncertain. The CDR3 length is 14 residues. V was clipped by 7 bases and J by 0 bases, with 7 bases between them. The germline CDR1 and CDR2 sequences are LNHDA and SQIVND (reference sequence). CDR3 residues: CASMKTSGANVLTF. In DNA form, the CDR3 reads TGTGCCAGTATGAAGACCTCTGGGGCCAACGTCCTGACTTTC.

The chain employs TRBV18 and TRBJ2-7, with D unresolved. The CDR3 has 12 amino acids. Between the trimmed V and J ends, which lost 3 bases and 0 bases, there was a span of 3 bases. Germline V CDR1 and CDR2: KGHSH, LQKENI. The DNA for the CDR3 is TGTGCCAGCTCACCCAGCTCCTACGAGCAGTACTTC. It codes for CASSPSSYEQYF.

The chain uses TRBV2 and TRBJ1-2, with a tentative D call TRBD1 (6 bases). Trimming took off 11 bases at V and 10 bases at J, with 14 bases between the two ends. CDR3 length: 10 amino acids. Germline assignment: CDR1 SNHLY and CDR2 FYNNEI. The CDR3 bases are TGTGCCGACGGACAGTCTTTCTACACCTTC. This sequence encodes CADGQSFYTF.

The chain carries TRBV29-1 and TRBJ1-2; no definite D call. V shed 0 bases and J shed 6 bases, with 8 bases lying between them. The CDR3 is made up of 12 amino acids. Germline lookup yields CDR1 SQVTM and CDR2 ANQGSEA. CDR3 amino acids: CSVEDTVDGYTF. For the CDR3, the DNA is TGCAGCGTTGAAGACACAGTCGATGGCTACACCTTC.

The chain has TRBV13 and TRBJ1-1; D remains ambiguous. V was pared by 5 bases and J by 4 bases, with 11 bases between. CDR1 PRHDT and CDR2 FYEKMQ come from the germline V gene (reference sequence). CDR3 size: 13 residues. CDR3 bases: TGTGCCAGCAGCCTAGACCCGAGCACTGAAGCTTTCTTT. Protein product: CASSLDPSTEAFF.

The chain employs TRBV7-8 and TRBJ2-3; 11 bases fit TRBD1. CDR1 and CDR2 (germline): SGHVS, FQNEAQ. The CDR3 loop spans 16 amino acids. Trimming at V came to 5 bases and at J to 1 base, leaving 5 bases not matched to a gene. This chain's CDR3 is CASSQRDRGGTDTQYF. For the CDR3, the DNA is TGTGCCAGCAGCCAAAGGGACAGGGGGGGCACAGATACGCAGTATTTT.

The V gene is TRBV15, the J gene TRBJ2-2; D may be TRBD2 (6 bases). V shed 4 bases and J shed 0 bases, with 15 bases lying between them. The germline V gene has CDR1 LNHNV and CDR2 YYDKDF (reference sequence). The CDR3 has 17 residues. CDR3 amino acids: CATSTSSWGANTGELFF. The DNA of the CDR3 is TGTGCCACCAGCACAAGCTCGTGGGGGGCGAACACCGGGGAGCTGTTTTTT.

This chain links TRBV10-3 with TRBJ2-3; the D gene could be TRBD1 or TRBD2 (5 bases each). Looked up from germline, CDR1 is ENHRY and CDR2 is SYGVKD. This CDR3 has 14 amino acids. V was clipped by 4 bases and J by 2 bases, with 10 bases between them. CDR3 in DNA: TGTGCCATCAGTGCCGGGGCATTCACAGATACGCAGTATTTT. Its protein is CAISAGAFTDTQYF.

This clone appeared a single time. The CDR3 region is CASSDRGRDYGYTF. The CDR3 DNA sequence: TGTGCCAGCAGCGACAGGGGGCGCGACTATGGCTACACCTTC. The V gene is TRBV6-5, the J gene TRBJ1-2; TRBD1 matches 10 bases. CDR3 size: 14 residues. V lost 6 bases, J lost 3 bases, and 4 bases stayed unmatched. Germline CDR1 and CDR2: MNHEY and SVGAGI.

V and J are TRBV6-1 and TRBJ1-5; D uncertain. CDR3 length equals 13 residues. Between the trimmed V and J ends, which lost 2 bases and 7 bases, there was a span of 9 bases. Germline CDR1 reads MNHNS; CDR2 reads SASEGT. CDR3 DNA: TGTGCCAGCAGTGAACGAGGGAACCAGCCCCAGCATTTT. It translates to CASSERGNQPQHF.